This is a list of T cell receptor beta chains from one sample in a study of cytomegalovirus exposure and HLA in healthy donors. The repertoire was sequenced with immunoSEQ multiplex PCR; TCRdb's copy has only in-frame clones and lacks some. Seen here are roughly 100,000 clones, roughly three quarters observed once, and the top ten hold 3.2%. Material: PBMCs. The source of these receptors is a young man in good health and CMV-seronegative. The CDR3 runs from the conserved cysteine through the conserved F or W. D genes are given only for firm matches.

TRBD1 TRBV19 CASSSGQKWNTEAFF
. TRBV29-1 CSVFLSGANVLTF
TRBD2 TRBV7-3 CASSLNPLGAGDQYF
TRBD1 TRBV7-2 CASSRQGPATNEKLFF
TRBD1 TRBV5-1 CASSLAGQEYEQYF
TRBD2 TRBV4-3 CASSHPARLAGGPDTGELFF
. TRBV7-9 CASSLTETYNEQFF
TRBD2 TRBV6-1 CASSELAGVREQYF
TRBD2 TRBV4-3 CASSLGLAGPFIGEQYF
. TRBV27 CASSVSGSQSSQHF
TRBD1 TRBV2 CASGDSGLSYEQYF
TRBD2 TRBV19 CASSSSGSSNEQFF
. TRBV7-9 CASSLGAGGSANTEAFF
TRBD2 TRBV5-3 CARIAASGPSYEQYF
. TRBV4-3 CASSPRGRNEKLFF
TRBD1 TRBV6-6 CASTQGQERGYGYTF
. TRBV9 CASSVVTGSEAFF
. TRBV2 CASGLVRSEGGLFF
. TRBV5-4 CASSKAGRDEQFF
. TRBV9 CASSVDEGGPQHF
. TRBV12-1 CASSPDGGAEAFF
TRBD2 TRBV6-5 CASRPTSGRYHTQYF
. TRBV7-7 CASSLALGSYNEQFF